Below, 30 T cell receptor beta chains from the same sample are listed, as sequenced in a study of identical twins. MiXCR, applied by TCRdb to the 5' RACE reads, yields one record per CDR3 protein. The sample yields approximately 1.8 million distinct CDR3 sequences, about 32% seen once. The specimen was cord blood. The receptors shown here come from a newborn girl in good health.

On this clonotype itself: This may be a read error, as it is one base from a much larger clone. This sequence joins TRBV3-1 and TRBJ2-1, with 9 nucleotides matching TRBD2. Germline CDR1 is LGHDT and CDR2 is YNNKEL (reference sequence). The CDR3 is 15 residues long. Unmatched junction bases numbered 4, after V lost 0 bases and J lost 7 bases. CDR3 loop: CASSQEWLAGNEQFF. The CDR3 bases are TGTGCCAGCAGCCAAGAATGGCTAGCGGGAAATGAGCAGTTCTTC.

There are a few counts of this clonotype. The chain combines TRBV4-2 with TRBJ1-2; TRBD1 matches at 8 bases. The CDR3 consists of 16 residues. V dropped 0 bases and J dropped 4; count of bases not matched to a gene: 7. The germline gives CDR1 LGHNA, CDR2 YNFKEQ. The CDR3 DNA sequence: TGTGCCAGCAGCCAAGAAGTGGCAGGGGGCATCTATGGCTACACCTTC. This sequence encodes CASSQEVAGGIYGYTF.

CDR3 bases: TGTGCCAGCAGCCAAGATCAAGGGATTGAGCAGTTCTTC. Its translation: CASSQDQGIEQFF. The chain combines TRBV4-2 with TRBJ2-1; D is uncertain. V was trimmed by 0 bases and J by 9 bases, leaving 9 bases between them. CDR3 length equals 13 residues. The germline V gene encodes CDR1 LGHNA and CDR2 YNFKEQ.

Only a few counts were recorded for this clonotype. The gene calls are TRBV20-1 and TRBJ2-5; D perhaps matches TRBD2 (6 bases). This CDR3 region has 15 residues. The germline V and J ends were trimmed by 4 bases and 0 bases, with 15 bases remaining between them. Germline CDR1 is DFQATT and CDR2 is SNEGSKA (reference sequence). The CDR3 loop reads CSANPGTLYQETQYF. The CDR3 DNA follows: TGCAGTGCTAACCCCGGGACTTTATACCAAGAGACCCAGTACTTC.

The chain combines TRBV11-2 with TRBJ1-6; the match to TRBD1 covers 8 bases. V was clipped by 5 bases and J by 9 bases; unmatched bases: 21. This CDR3 has 19 residues. Per germline, CDR1 SGHAT and CDR2 FQNNGV. In DNA form, the CDR3 reads TGTGCCAGCAGCGCACGGAGCACATGGACAGGGTTGTTGAGTTCACCCCTCCACTTT. Protein product: CASSARSTWTGLLSSPLHF.

The chain employs TRBV30 and TRBJ2-1; TRBD1 agrees at 8 bases. Germline V lookup: CDR1 GTSNPN, CDR2 SVGIG (reference sequence). V lost 6 bases to trimming and J lost 4 bases; unmatched junction nucleotides: 8. CDR3 length equals 14 residues. The CDR3 is CACTGQASYNEQFF. For the CDR3, the DNA is TGTGCCTGCACGGGACAGGCTTCTTACAATGAGCAGTTCTTC.

The chain employs TRBV7-2 and TRBJ1-2; D unresolved. Germline V CDR1 and CDR2: SGHTA, FQGNSA. This CDR3 region has 13 residues. Trimming took 3 bases from V and 0 from J, leaving 5 bases between them. CDR3 DNA: TGTGCCAGCAGCTTCATAGCTAACTATGGCTACACCTTC. It translates to CASSFIANYGYTF.

Details on this clonotype: Germline and junction disagree at one end, which may indicate a read error. The chain carries TRBV4-1 and TRBJ2-3, with 7 bases identical to TRBD2. Germline V CDR1 and CDR2: MGHRA, YSYEKL. The length of the CDR3 is 13 residues. The CDR3 here is CACSQGGLGAQYF. CDR3 DNA: TGCGCCTGCAGTCAAGGAGGACTAGGTGCGCAGTATTTT.

This rearrangement joins TRBV7-2 to TRBJ2-5, with D possibly TRBD2 on 5 matching bases. The DNA end is more similar to TRBJ2-7, so the J call may be wrong. The germline gives CDR1 SGHTA, CDR2 FQGNSA. The CDR3 is 17 residues long. The CDR3 DNA reads as TGTGCCAGCAGCTCAGCGCTCTCCAGGTGGGAGTACTACGAGCAGTACTTC. Translation: CASSSALSRWEYYEQYF.

As regards this clonotype: A much larger clone lies one base from this, so it may be a read error. This chain joins TRBV20-1 and TRBJ2-5; a possible D gene is TRBD2 (6 bases). This CDR3 is built from 13 residues. CDR1 is DFQATT and CDR2 is SNEGSKA in the germline V gene (reference sequence). V dropped 0 bases and J dropped 11 bases, with 16 bases sitting between them. The CDR3 DNA is TGCAGTGCTAGAGAGGCTAGCGAAAATGAGCAGTACTTC. Protein sequence: CSAREASENEQYF.

This clonotype was observed many times. V and J are TRBV29-1 and TRBJ2-7; D remains ambiguous. Germline CDR1 reads SQVTM; CDR2 reads ANQGSEA. The CDR3 extends over 14 amino acids. Trimming shortened V by 1 base and J by 0 bases, and 10 bases separated the two germline ends. CDR3 coding DNA: TGCAGCGTTGAAGGGTATGGATCCTCCTACGAGCAGTACTTC. It specifies CSVEGYGSSYEQYF.

CDR3 residues: CASSFGGGVSTEAFF. CDR3 bases: TGCGCCAGCAGCTTCGGCGGAGGGGTGAGCACTGAAGCTTTCTTT. The chain is built from TRBV5-1 and TRBJ1-1, with D possibly matching TRBD1 (5 bases). The CDR3 runs to 15 residues. CDR1 is SGHRS and CDR2 is YFSETQ in the germline V gene. V gave up 2 bases and J gave up 4 bases, with 15 bases separating them.

The V call is TRBV11-2, the J call TRBJ2-1, with unresolved D. The assigned J gene may be wrong: the sequence end matches TRBJ2-7 better. Germline V CDR1 and CDR2: SGHAT, FQNNGV. The CDR3 contains 13 residues. CDR3 in amino acids: CASSLIRTNEQYF. The CDR3 DNA is TGTGCCAGCAGCTTAATCCGCACCAATGAGCAGTACTTC.

This clonotype came up a few times. The V call is TRBV2, the J call TRBJ1-1; the D is unclear. Germline-derived CDR1 and CDR2 are SNHLY and FYNNEI. The germline V and J ends were trimmed by 3 bases and 11 bases, with 13 bases remaining between them. CDR3 length: 12 amino acids. The CDR3, as DNA: TGTGCCAGCAGTGAGGGTCTAGGGAGGGCTTTCTTT. Translating gives CASSEGLGRAFF.

The rearrangement links TRBV10-3 to TRBJ2-7; possible D gene TRBD1, 5 bases. This CDR3 spans 16 amino acids. The ends were cut back, 3 bases at V and 7 bases at J, with 22 bases in the middle. Looked up from germline, CDR1 is ENHRY and CDR2 is SYGVKD. CDR3 sequence reads: CAISDRVLSSYNEQYF. The CDR3, as DNA: TGTGCCATCAGTGACAGGGTATTGAGCTCCTACAATGAGCAGTACTTC.

The chain couples TRBV29-1 to TRBJ1-5; tentative D call: TRBD1 (6 bases). V gave up 6 bases and J gave up 4 bases, with 13 bases separating them. This CDR3 is 13 amino acids long. The germline V gene has CDR1 SQVTM and CDR2 ANQGSEA. CDR3 protein: CSVTHRENQPQHF. The CDR3 DNA reads as TGCAGCGTGACACACAGGGAAAATCAGCCCCAGCATTTT.

This clonotype has only a few counts. The V call is TRBV4-2, the J call TRBJ2-7; TRBD2 agrees at 10 bases. Germline V CDR1 and CDR2: LGHNA, YNFKEQ. J was trimmed by 2 bases and V by 4 bases; bases with no gene match: 8. The CDR3 consists of 16 residues. CDR3: CASSPMGTSATYEQYF. DNA of the CDR3: TGTGCCAGCAGCCCCATGGGGACTAGCGCTACCTACGAGCAGTACTTC.

This chain connects TRBV5-1 to TRBJ2-5, with 9 bases lining up with TRBD1. There are 17 residues in the CDR3. Per germline, CDR1 SGHRS and CDR2 YFSETQ. Trimming cost V 2 bases and J 1 base; bases outside gene matches: 9. CDR3 residues: CASSFTGGREVQETQYF. CDR3 coding DNA: TGCGCCAGCAGCTTTACAGGGGGCCGGGAGGTCCAAGAGACCCAGTACTTC.

This sequence joins TRBV3-1 and TRBJ2-7; D not resolved. V was shortened by 4 bases and J by 7 bases, with 14 bases between the two germline ends. This CDR3 is built from 13 residues. Germline V CDR1 and CDR2: LGHDT, YNNKEL (reference sequence). The CDR3 region has the DNA TGTGCCAGCAGCCCCATGTGGGTTGATGAGCAGTACTTC. Its translation: CASSPMWVDEQYF.

This clonotype was observed a handful of times. The CDR3 DNA reads TGTGCCAGCAGCTTAGATTGGGGGAGGATGGATACGCAGTATTTT. Its protein is CASSLDWGRMDTQYF. The J gene is TRBJ2-3, the V gene TRBV7-6; D possibly corresponds to TRBD2 (6 bases). V lost 1 base to trimming and J lost 6 bases, with 14 bases between them. This CDR3 comprises 15 residues. Looked up from germline, CDR1 is SGHVS and CDR2 is FNYEAQ.

In its sample, this clonotype was seen a few times. This sequence may be a read error, since a much larger clone differs from it by one base. V and J are TRBV28 and TRBJ1-2; D gene unclear. V was cut by 6 bases and J by 3 bases, with 5 bases left in between. The germline V gene has CDR1 MDHEN and CDR2 SYDVKM. This CDR3 spans 11 amino acids. In DNA, the CDR3 is TGTGCCAGCAGATGGGACTATGGCTACACCTTC. It is translated as CASRWDYGYTF.

The chain employs TRBV10-3 and TRBJ2-7; D is unresolved. The better agreement between TRBJ2-4 and the DNA end casts doubt on the J call. The length of the CDR3 is 15 residues. Germline V gives CDR1 ENHRY, CDR2 SYGVKD. CDR3 nucleotide sequence: TGTGCCATCAGTGAGTCGTTTTCCCGAAAAAACATTCAGTACTTC. Amino acids: CAISESFSRKNIQYF.

The CDR3 DNA follows: TGTGCCATCAGTGCCCTAGCGGGTGAAGAGACCCAGTACTTC. Residues: CAISALAGEETQYF. The rearrangement joins TRBV10-3 to TRBJ2-5; TRBD2 agrees at 8 bases. The V segment lost 4 bases and the J segment 3 bases; nucleotides outside the gene matches: 4. The CDR3 is made up of 14 amino acids. Germline loops: CDR1 ENHRY, CDR2 SYGVKD.

V usage is TRBV5-5 and J usage is TRBJ1-4; D gene unclear. Germline V gene lookup returns CDR1 SGHKS and CDR2 YYEKEE (reference sequence). The CDR3 consists of 13 residues. Trimming took off 0 bases at V and 5 bases at J, with 5 bases between the two ends. The CDR3 DNA follows: TGTGCCAGCAGCTTGGCTCCGAATGAAAAACTGTTTTTT. It is translated as CASSLAPNEKLFF.

This clonotype was seen more than once but under ten times. The genes are TRBV18 and TRBJ2-5; 7 bases are shared with TRBD2. This CDR3 has 16 amino acids. The V gene end was trimmed by 0 bases and the J gene end by 11 bases; junction bases not matched to a gene: 15. Germline values: CDR1 KGHSH, CDR2 LQKENI. The CDR3 DNA reads TGTGCCAGCTCACCACCGACGACTAGCCGGGGGAATGAGCAGTACTTC. Translating gives CASSPPTTSRGNEQYF.

The sample holds a few counts of this clonotype. The chain has TRBV12-3 or TRBV12-4 and TRBJ1-6; tentative D call: TRBD1 (6 bases). CDR3 size: 16 residues. V was shortened by 6 bases and J by 0 bases, with 12 bases between the two germline ends. CDR3 nucleotides: TGTGCCAGCAGGGCAACAGGGAGCTCCTATAATTCACCCCTCCACTTT. This encodes CASRATGSSYNSPLHF.

CDR3 in amino acids: CASSLPGPENEKLFF. The DNA for the CDR3 is TGTGCCAGCAGCCTTCCGGGACCGGAAAATGAAAAACTGTTTTTT. The J gene is TRBJ1-4, the V gene TRBV28; possibly TRBD1 for D (5 bases). CDR3 size: 15 residues. Trimming stripped 6 bases from V and 5 bases from J, with 16 bases between. Germline V gene data show CDR1 as MDHEN and CDR2 as SYDVKM.

This clonotype has just one count. This chain joins TRBV27 and TRBJ1-6; D is undetermined. Trimming removed 3 bases at V and 6 bases at J, with 9 bases between. CDR3 length equals 14 residues. Germline V gene data show CDR1 as MNHEY and CDR2 as SMNVEV (reference sequence). In DNA form, the CDR3 reads TGTGCCAGCAGTTTCGGTCGGTTTAATTCACCCCTCCACTTT. As protein: CASSFGRFNSPLHF.

The rearrangement joins TRBV29-1 to TRBJ1-4; 9 bases align to TRBD1. With V trimmed by 2 bases and J by 0 bases, 13 bases remained unmatched. Germline V gene sequence: CDR1 SQVTM, CDR2 ANQGSEA. The CDR3 length is 19 residues. The CDR3, as DNA: TGCAGCGTTGAACTCGCCGGTGCGGGACAGGGTGCAACTAATGAAAAACTGTTTTTT. Protein: CSVELAGAGQGATNEKLFF. Variable domain in full (rest from reference TRBV29-1 and TRBJ1-4): SAVISQKPSRDICQRGTSLTIQCQVDSQVTMMFWYRQQPGQSLTLIATANQGSEATYESGFVIDKFPISRPNLTFSTLTVSNMSPEDSSIYLCSVELAGAGQGATNEKLFFGSGTQLSVL.

J is TRBJ2-1 and V is TRBV20-1; 10 bases map to TRBD2. J gave up 7 bases and V 3 bases, and 12 bases lay outside the gene matches. CDR3 length equals 16 residues. CDR1 and CDR2 (germline): DFQATT, SNEGSKA (reference sequence). CDR3 loop: CSARKGGLAPPNEQFF. The DNA of the CDR3 is TGCAGTGCTAGGAAAGGGGGACTAGCGCCTCCAAATGAGCAGTTCTTC.